Shown below are 21 T cell receptor beta chains from a single sample sequenced in a study of regulatory T cells in long-lasting Graves disease. The sample's time point: persistent/refractory GD, antithyroid drugs over 5 years with positive TRAb. From RNA extracted from PBMCs, the TCR library was made. Both iRepertoire HTBI primers and Arm-PCR of CDR3 regions were used to build the TCR beta libraries. TCRdb analysed the multiplex PCR reads with MiXCR anew, one entry per CDR3 protein. The sample has hundreds of thousands of distinct CDR3 sequences; roughly 20% are singletons. Sequences were derived from peripheral blood mononuclear cells (PBMCs), sampled when the disease was refractory, from a patient treated with antithyroid drugs. All receptors come from a female donor with Graves disease.

The CDR3 DNA follows: TGCAGTGCACAACAGCCTCCTTCAAATGAAAAACTGTTTTTT. The encoded protein is CSAQQPPSNEKLFF. The chain couples TRBV20-1 to TRBJ1-4; no firm D call. The CDR3 contains 14 residues. Trimming took 6 bases from V and 5 from J, leaving 16 bases between them. The germline V gene encodes CDR1 DFQATT and CDR2 SNEGSKA (reference sequence).

J is TRBJ1-2 and V is TRBV19; a possible D gene is TRBD1 (6 bases). Germline CDR1 reads LNHDA; CDR2 reads SQIVND (reference sequence). This CDR3 contains 14 residues. V was pared by 2 bases and J by 2 bases, with 9 bases between. This CDR3 reads CASSITQGNYGYTF. The CDR3 DNA is TGTGCCAGTAGTATAACGCAGGGGAACTATGGCTACACCTTC.

CDR3 sequence: CASQGLEDTQYF. The CDR3, as DNA: TGTGCCAGTCAGGGTCTCGAGGATACGCAGTATTTT. This sequence joins TRBV28 and TRBJ2-3; TRBD1 might be the D (5 bases). The CDR3 is 12 amino acids. Germline CDR1 MDHEN, CDR2 SYDVKM. V gave up 9 bases and J gave up 6 bases, with 13 bases separating them.

This clonotype was counted many times. The chain recombines TRBV18 with TRBJ1-2; no reliable D call. V lost 1 base, J lost 2 bases, and 14 bases lay in between. There are 16 residues in the CDR3. Per the germline V gene, CDR1 is KGHSH and CDR2 is LQKENI. The CDR3, as DNA: TGTGCCAGCTCACCACAACATAGGCCGGCAAACTATGGCTACACCTTC. Protein sequence: CASSPQHRPANYGYTF.

This clonotype occurred a few times. V usage is TRBV6-5 and J usage is TRBJ2-5, with 9 positions matching TRBD1. Germline CDR1 is MNHEY and CDR2 is SVGAGI. The CDR3 consists of 15 residues. Trimming took 4 bases from V and 4 from J; bases not matched to a gene: 7. CDR3 nucleotides: TGTGCCAGCAGTTTAGGACAGGGGCGGGGAGAGACCCAGTACTTC. Protein product: CASSLGQGRGETQYF.

This chain joins TRBV5-1 and TRBJ2-7; 7 bases line up with TRBD2. V dropped 4 bases and J dropped 3; count of bases not matched to a gene: 7. The CDR3 loop spans 14 amino acids. Germline V gives CDR1 SGHRS, CDR2 YFSETQ. Here the CDR3 reads CASSSPGTNYEQYF. In nucleotides, the CDR3 is TGCGCCAGCAGCAGCCCCGGGACTAACTACGAGCAGTACTTC.

The chain couples TRBV20-1 to TRBJ2-3; tentatively, D is TRBD1 or TRBD2 (5 bases each). V lost 3 bases, J lost 3 bases, and 19 bases lay in between. Germline assignment: CDR1 DFQATT and CDR2 SNEGSKA (reference sequence). The CDR3 sequence is 16 residues long. CDR3 residues: CSASPLMAGATDTQYF. CDR3 nucleotides: TGCAGTGCTAGCCCTTTGATGGCCGGGGCGACAGATACGCAGTATTTT.

The V and J genes are TRBV7-9 and TRBJ2-2; D not resolved. Germline assignment: CDR1 SEHNR and CDR2 FQNEAQ (reference sequence). The CDR3 spans 13 residues. V lost 3 bases, J lost 5 bases, and 7 bases lay in between. The CDR3 coding sequence is TGTGCCAGCAGCTTTGAGGTTACCGGGGAGCTGTTTTTT. Its protein product is CASSFEVTGELFF. Complete variable domain (other parts from reference TRBV7-9 and TRBJ2-2): DTGVSQNPRHKITKRGQNVTFRCDPISEHNRLYWYRQTLGQGPEFLTYFQNEAQLEKSRLLSDRFSAERPKGSFSTLEIQRTEQGDSAMYLCASSFEVTGELFFGEGSRLTVL.

The table lists this clonotype with a few counts. The chain carries TRBV9 and TRBJ2-7, with D possibly called TRBD1 or TRBD2 (5 bases each). There are 16 residues in the CDR3. The V and J ends lost 3 bases and 1 base respectively, with 17 bases between them. Germline CDR1 and CDR2: SGDLS and YYNGEE. The CDR3 protein is CASSAPTGTPSYEQYF. DNA for the CDR3: TGTGCCAGCAGCGCCCCCACCGGGACCCCATCCTACGAGCAGTACTTC. Variable domain in full (rest from reference TRBV9 and TRBJ2-7): DSGVTQTPKHLITATGQRVTLRCSPRSGDLSVYWYQQSLDQGLQFLIQYYNGEERAKGNILERFSAQQFPDLHSELNLSSLELGDSALYFCASSAPTGTPSYEQYFGPGTRLTVT.

This clonotype has more than one count but fewer than ten. The chain has TRBV6-2 or TRBV6-3 and TRBJ1-6; D gene unclear. CDR3 length: 14 amino acids. V was clipped by 2 bases and J by 6 bases, with 8 bases between them. Germline V lookup: CDR1 MNHEY, CDR2 SVGEGT. The DNA of the CDR3 is TGTGCCAGCAGTTACGTGGAGAGTAATTCACCCCTCCACTTT. It translates to CASSYVESNSPLHF.

This clonotype was picked up a small number of times. The rearrangement uses TRBV6-1 and TRBJ1-1, with a tentative D call TRBD1 (5 bases). V gave up 8 bases and J gave up 0 bases, with 19 bases separating them. The germline V gene has CDR1 MNHNS and CDR2 SASEGT. The length of the CDR3 is 16 residues. The CDR3 DNA reads as TGTGCCAGCTGGGACCTCATCTCTACGGTGAACACTGAAGCTTTCTTT. Translated: CASWDLISTVNTEAFF.

This clonotype was found a few times. The CDR3 is CASRTTSGSSYEQYF. The DNA of the CDR3 is TGTGCCAGCAGAACTACTAGCGGGAGCTCCTACGAGCAGTACTTC. The chain recombines TRBV12-3 or TRBV12-4 with TRBJ2-7; TRBD2 aligns across 11 bases. V shed 6 bases and J 0 bases; nucleotides not matched to a gene: 4. The CDR3 length is 15 residues.

This clonotype was seen repeatedly, ten times or more. The chain combines TRBV11-2 with TRBJ2-7; D perhaps matches TRBD1 (5 bases). V gave up 5 bases and J gave up 3 bases, with 11 bases separating them. This CDR3 is built from 13 residues. Germline loops: CDR1 SGHAT, CDR2 FQNNGV. The CDR3 sequence is CASSPVQGYEQYF. CDR3 DNA: TGTGCCAGCAGCCCCGTCCAGGGCTACGAGCAGTACTTC.

A remark on this clonotype: One base away lies a much larger clone, so this may be a sequencing read error. V gene TRBV10-3 combines with J gene TRBJ2-5; D call uncertain. Germline values: CDR1 ENHRY, CDR2 SYGVKD. This CDR3 region has 13 residues. CDR3 residues: CAISDGVQEAQYF. The CDR3 nucleotides are TGTGCCATCAGTGATGGTGTTCAAGAGGCCCAGTACTTC.

The sample holds many counts of this clonotype. J is TRBJ2-5 and V is TRBV7-8; D perhaps matches TRBD2 (5 bases). CDR3 length equals 16 residues. Germline CDR1 SGHVS, CDR2 FQNEAQ. The V end lost 1 base, the J end lost 4 bases, and 16 bases lay between the germline ends. The CDR3 region has the DNA TGTGCCAGCAGCTTAGAAGGCAGCTGGAGGTCAGAGACCCAGTACTTC. Translating gives CASSLEGSWRSETQYF.

This clonotype came up many times. The V and J genes are TRBV24-1 and TRBJ2-7; possibly TRBD1 for D (6 bases). V gave up 9 bases and J gave up 3 bases, with 8 bases separating them. Germline V gives CDR1 KGHDR, CDR2 SFDVKD. The CDR3 contains 11 residues. Here the CDR3 DNA reads TGTGCCACCGCGGACAGCTACGAGCAGTACTTC. Translation gives CATADSYEQYF.

This clonotype occurred a few times. V usage is TRBV19 and J usage is TRBJ1-4, with D possibly matching TRBD1 (5 bases). The CDR3 runs to 15 residues. V was shortened by 7 bases and J by 12 bases, with 24 bases between the two germline ends. The germline V gene has CDR1 LNHDA and CDR2 SQIVND (reference sequence). The CDR3 sequence: CASTIRVGPSSELFF. In DNA, the CDR3 is TGTGCCAGTACCATAAGGGTGGGGCCTAGTTCGGAACTGTTTTTT. Full variable domain (remainder filled in from reference TRBV19 and TRBJ1-4): DGGITQSPKYLFRKEGQNVTLSCEQNLNHDAMYWYRQDPGQGLRLIYYSQIVNDFQKGDIAEGYSVSREKKESFPLTVTSAQKNPTAFYLCASTIRVGPSSELFFGSGTQLSVL.

The chain uses TRBV12-3 or TRBV12-4 and TRBJ1-1, with D possibly being TRBD1 (5 bases). CDR3 size: 14 residues. V lost 2 bases and J lost 4, with 11 bases in between. CDR3 nucleotides: TGTGCCAGCAGTTTAATTGGGGGTCTCACTGAAGCTTTCTTT. It specifies CASSLIGGLTEAFF.

This clonotype occurred many times. This rearrangement joins TRBV27 to TRBJ2-7; the D is unclear. This CDR3 has 10 residues. The V end lost 2 bases, the J end lost 7 bases, and 3 bases lay between the germline ends. The germline gives CDR1 MNHEY, CDR2 SMNVEV (reference sequence). The CDR3 nucleotides read TGTGCCAGCAGTTTAGGGGAGCAGTACTTC. This gives the protein CASSLGEQYF.

This clonotype has more than one count but fewer than ten. J is TRBJ2-4 and V is TRBV4-3, with 13 bases lining up with TRBD2. With V trimmed by 1 base and J by 3 bases, 15 bases remained unmatched. Germline loops: CDR1 LGHNA, CDR2 YSLEER. This CDR3 spans 21 amino acids. CDR3 in DNA: TGCGCCAGCAGCCAAGTTTCCCGAACCGGGACTAGCGGGACAGACAAAAACATTCAGTACTTC. Translated, it gives CASSQVSRTGTSGTDKNIQYF.

This clonotype was counted ten times or more. This chain uses TRBV20-1 with TRBJ2-5; D gene unclear. V gave up 7 bases and J gave up 2 bases, with 8 bases separating them. This CDR3 region has 11 residues. Germline CDR1 DFQATT, CDR2 SNEGSKA (reference sequence). CDR3 sequence: CSVTAQETQYF. The DNA for the CDR3 is TGCAGTGTCACAGCTCAAGAGACCCAGTACTTC.